The sequence of this T cell receptor beta chain was determined in a study of T cell repertoires in cytomegalovirus infection. In the study overall: Indications came from public TCR beta signatures; they pointed to CMV infection and to a matching HLA type.

MiXCR, run by TCRdb on the reads, gives a single entry per CDR3 protein. The data hold around 530,000 distinct CDR3 sequences, with 16% observed a single time. Germline V gives CDR1 SEHNR, CDR2 FQNEAQ (reference sequence). CDR3 length: 13 residues. Trimming left V 5 bases short and J 10 bases short, with 16 bases between. General study points: The study identified carriers of CMV plus the relevant HLA from cumulative public TCR beta family frequency. The ex vivo response showed dominance by HLA-C-restricted CMV-specific TCR beta clonotypes.

This clonotype was detected ten times or more. Its antigen remains unknown. The sample was CD8+ T cells from PBMCs. This clonotype originated in a human donor in good health (CMV status not recorded). Some clones in this sample may be carry-over from other donors' samples. The V call is TRBV7-9, the J call TRBJ2-3, with D perhaps matching TRBD2 (6 bases). The CDR3 protein is CASSESETSAQYF. In nucleotides, the CDR3 is TGTGCCAGCAGCGAATCAGAGACTAGTGCGCAGTATTTT.